This T cell receptor (beta chain) was profiled in a study of OX40 agonist ivuxolimab in advanced cancers. Study information: In this cohort, patients received ivuxolimab, an agonistic anti-OX40 (CD134) antibody. Patients were over 65% male with ages roughly 20 to 85, mean approximately 55.

At cycle 4 day 1, cycle 7 day 1, and baseline, blood was sampled. Libraries were prepared by immunoSEQ multiplex PCR; TCRdb keeps only in-frame clonotypes and omits some of them. This sample has around 60,000 clones, with 75% to 85% found just once. The sample was CD4+ or CD8+ T cells sorted from blood, taken in a trial of the OX40 agonist ivuxolimab. This TCR came from an adult with an advanced solid tumor such as melanoma, head and neck, liver or kidney cancer.

CDR3 loop: CASSLGDRRTYEQYF. The DNA of the CDR3 is TGCGCCAGCAGCTTGGGGGACAGGCGGACCTACGAGCAGTACTTC. The chain links TRBV5-1 to TRBJ2-7; 8 positions match TRBD1. This CDR3 contains 15 residues. Germline lookup yields CDR1 SGHRS and CDR2 YFSETQ. V was clipped by 0 bases and J by 2 bases; unmatched bases: 4.